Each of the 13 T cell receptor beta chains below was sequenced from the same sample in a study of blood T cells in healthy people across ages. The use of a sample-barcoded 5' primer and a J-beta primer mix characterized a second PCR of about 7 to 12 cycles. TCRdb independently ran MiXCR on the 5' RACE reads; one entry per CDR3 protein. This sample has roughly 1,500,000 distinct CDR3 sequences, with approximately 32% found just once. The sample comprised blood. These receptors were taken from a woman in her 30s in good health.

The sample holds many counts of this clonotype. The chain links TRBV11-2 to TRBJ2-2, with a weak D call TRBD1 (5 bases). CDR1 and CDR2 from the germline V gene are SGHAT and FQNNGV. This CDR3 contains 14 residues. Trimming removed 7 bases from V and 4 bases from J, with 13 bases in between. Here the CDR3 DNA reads TGTGCCAGCACCTTTGGCAGGGCCACCGGGGAGCTGTTTTTT. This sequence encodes CASTFGRATGELFF. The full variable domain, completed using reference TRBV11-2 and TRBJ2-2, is EAGVAQSPRYKIIEKRQSVAFWCNPISGHATLYWYQQILGQGPKLLIQFQNNGVVDDSQLPKDRFSAERLKGVDSTLKIQPAKLEDSAVYLCASTFGRATGELFFGEGSRLTVL.

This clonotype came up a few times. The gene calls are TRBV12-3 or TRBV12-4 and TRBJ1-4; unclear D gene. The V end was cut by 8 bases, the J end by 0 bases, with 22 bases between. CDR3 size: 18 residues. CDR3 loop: CASLRSVATESTNEKLFF. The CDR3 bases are TGTGCCAGCCTACGGTCGGTAGCCACAGAATCAACTAATGAAAAACTGTTTTTT.

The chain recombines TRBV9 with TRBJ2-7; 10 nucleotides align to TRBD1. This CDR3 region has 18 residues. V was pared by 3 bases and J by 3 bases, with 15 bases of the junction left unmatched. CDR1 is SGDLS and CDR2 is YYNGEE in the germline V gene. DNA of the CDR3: TGTGCCAGCAGCGCAACCTCGGGACAGGGGCTTGGGGGCTACGAGCAGTACTTC. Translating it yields CASSATSGQGLGGYEQYF.

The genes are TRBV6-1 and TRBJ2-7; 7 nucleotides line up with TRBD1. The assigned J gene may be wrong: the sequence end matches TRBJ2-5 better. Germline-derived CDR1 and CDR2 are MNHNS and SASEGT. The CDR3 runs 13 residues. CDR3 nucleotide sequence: TGTGCCAGCATCCCCCACAGGGGAGAGACCCAGTACTTC. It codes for CASIPHRGETQYF.

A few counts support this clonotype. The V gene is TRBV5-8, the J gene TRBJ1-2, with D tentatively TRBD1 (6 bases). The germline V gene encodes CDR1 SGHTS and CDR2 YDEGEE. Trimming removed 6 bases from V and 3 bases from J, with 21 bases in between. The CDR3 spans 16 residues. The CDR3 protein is CASTHRGWNRDYGYTF. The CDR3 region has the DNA TGTGCCAGCACCCACCGGGGGTGGAACAGGGACTATGGCTACACCTTC.

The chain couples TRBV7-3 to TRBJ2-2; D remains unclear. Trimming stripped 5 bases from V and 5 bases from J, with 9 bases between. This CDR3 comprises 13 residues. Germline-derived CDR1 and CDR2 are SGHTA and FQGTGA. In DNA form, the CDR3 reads TGTGCCAGCAGCGATAGTCGGACCGGGGAGCTGTTTTTT. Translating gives CASSDSRTGELFF.

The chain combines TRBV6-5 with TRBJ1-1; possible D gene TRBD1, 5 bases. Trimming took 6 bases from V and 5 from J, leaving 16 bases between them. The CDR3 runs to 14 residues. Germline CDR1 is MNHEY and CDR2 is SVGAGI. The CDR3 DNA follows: TGTGCCAGCAGCGGACGAGGGGTGCGAACTGAAGCTTTCTTT. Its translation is CASSGRGVRTEAFF.

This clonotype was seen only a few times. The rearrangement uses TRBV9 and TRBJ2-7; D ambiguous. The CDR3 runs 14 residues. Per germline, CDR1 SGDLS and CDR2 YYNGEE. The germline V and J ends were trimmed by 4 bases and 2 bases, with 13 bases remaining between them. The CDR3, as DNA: TGTGCCAGCAGCCCGAGCGCCGGTACCTACGAGCAGTACTTC. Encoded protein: CASSPSAGTYEQYF.

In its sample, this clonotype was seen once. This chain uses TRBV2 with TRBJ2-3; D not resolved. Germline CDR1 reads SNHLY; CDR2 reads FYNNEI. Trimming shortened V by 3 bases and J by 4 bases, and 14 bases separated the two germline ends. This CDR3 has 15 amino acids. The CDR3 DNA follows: TGTGCCAGCAGTGACGGTAGCCCCGGCCCAGATACGCAGTATTTT. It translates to CASSDGSPGPDTQYF. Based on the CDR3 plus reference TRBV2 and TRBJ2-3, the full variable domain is EPEVTQTPSHQVTQMGQEVILRCVPISNHLYFYWYRQILGQKVEFLVSFYNNEISEKSEIFDDQFSVERPDGSNFTLKIRSTKLEDSAMYFCASSDGSPGPDTQYFGPGTRLTVL.

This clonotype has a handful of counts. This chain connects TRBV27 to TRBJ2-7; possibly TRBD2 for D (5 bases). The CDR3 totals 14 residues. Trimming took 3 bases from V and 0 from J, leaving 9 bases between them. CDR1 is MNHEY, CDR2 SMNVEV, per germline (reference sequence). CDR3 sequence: CASSFGKYSYEQYF. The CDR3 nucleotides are TGTGCCAGCAGTTTCGGGAAATACTCCTACGAGCAGTACTTC.

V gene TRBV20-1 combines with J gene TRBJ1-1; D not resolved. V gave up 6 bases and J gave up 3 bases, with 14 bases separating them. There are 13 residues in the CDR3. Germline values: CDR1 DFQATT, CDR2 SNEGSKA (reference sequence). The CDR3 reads CSAAGSRDTEAFF. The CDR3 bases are TGCAGTGCCGCGGGGTCAAGGGACACTGAAGCTTTCTTT.

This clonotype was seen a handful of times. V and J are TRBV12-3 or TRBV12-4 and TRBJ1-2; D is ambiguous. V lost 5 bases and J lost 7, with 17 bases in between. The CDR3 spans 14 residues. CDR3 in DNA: TGTGCCAGCAGTCCCCGGGCCCCGTACTTTGGCTACACCTTC. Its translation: CASSPRAPYFGYTF.

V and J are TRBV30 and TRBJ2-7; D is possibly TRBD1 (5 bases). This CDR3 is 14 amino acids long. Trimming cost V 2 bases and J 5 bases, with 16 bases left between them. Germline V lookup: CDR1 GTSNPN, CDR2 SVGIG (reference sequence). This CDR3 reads CAWSTTGAFHEQYF. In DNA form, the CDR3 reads TGTGCCTGGAGTACGACTGGGGCCTTCCACGAGCAGTACTTC.